This record looks at one T cell receptor (beta chain) sequence and its context. Its antigen remains unknown. TCRbeta libraries were built with three rounds of nested PCR, modified from ARM-PCR. TCRdb re-analysed the multiplex PCR reads in MiXCR, keeping a single row per CDR3 protein. This table holds about 200,000 distinct CDR3 sequences, roughly 70% found once. No cell sorting was done before RNA was extracted from the tissue. The sample is drawn from a study of tumor and adjacent non-tumor tissue in lung cancer. Turning to the study itself: About 4.17 million productive TCRbeta reads were obtained per sample on average.

Study observations and caveats: Patients with more diverse tumor TCRs had worse survival.

The length of the CDR3 is 17 residues. V was clipped by 2 bases and J by 10 bases; unmatched bases: 13. The V gene's germline CDR1 is MNHEY and CDR2 SVGAGI. This receptor was identified in a man in his sixties with non-small cell lung cancer. The rearrangement joins TRBV6-5 to TRBJ2-2; TRBD1 matches 10 bases. Sequences were obtained from lung tumor tissue. The DNA for the CDR3 is TGTGCCAGCAGTTACCGATATTCTGACAGGGGGCGGCAGGAGCTGTTTTTT. Translated: CASSYRYSDRGRQELFF.